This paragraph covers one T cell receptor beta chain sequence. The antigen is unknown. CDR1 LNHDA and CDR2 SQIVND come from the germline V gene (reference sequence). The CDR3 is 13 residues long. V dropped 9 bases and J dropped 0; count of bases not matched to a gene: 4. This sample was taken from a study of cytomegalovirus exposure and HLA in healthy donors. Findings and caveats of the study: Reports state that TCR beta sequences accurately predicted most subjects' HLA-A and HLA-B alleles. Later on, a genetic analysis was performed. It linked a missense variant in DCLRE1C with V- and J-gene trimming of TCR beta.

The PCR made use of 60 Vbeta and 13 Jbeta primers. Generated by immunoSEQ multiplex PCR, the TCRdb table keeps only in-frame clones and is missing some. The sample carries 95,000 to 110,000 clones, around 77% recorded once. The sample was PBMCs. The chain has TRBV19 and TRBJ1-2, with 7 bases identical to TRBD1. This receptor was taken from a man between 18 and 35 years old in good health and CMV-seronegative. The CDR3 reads CASRDRANYGYTF. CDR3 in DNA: TGTGCCAGCCGGGACAGAGCTAACTATGGCTACACCTTC. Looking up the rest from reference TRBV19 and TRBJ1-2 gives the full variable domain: DGGITQSPKYLFRKEGQNVTLSCEQNLNHDAMYWYRQDPGQGLRLIYYSQIVNDFQKGDIAEGYSVSREKKESFPLTVTSAQKNPTAFYLCASRDRANYGYTFGSGTRLTVV.